Following are 3 T cell receptor beta chains from one sample sequenced in a study of OX40 agonist ivuxolimab in advanced cancers. Profiled with immunoSEQ multiplex PCR; TCRdb holds only in-frame clones, not every one. The table lists roughly 35,000 clones, roughly 81% of them singletons. The specimen comprised CD4+ or CD8+ T cells sorted from blood, sampled in a trial of the OX40 agonist ivuxolimab. These receptors were collected from an adult with an advanced solid tumor such as melanoma, head and neck, liver or kidney cancer.

The V call is TRBV7-3, the J call TRBJ1-1; possible D gene TRBD1, 5 bases. This CDR3 region has 13 residues. V dropped 5 bases and J dropped 8 bases, with 15 bases sitting between them. Germline CDR1 and CDR2: SGHTA and FQGTGA. CDR3 sequence (DNA): TGTGCCAGCAGCATCAACTCAGGGAGGGAAGCTTTCTTT. Its translation is CASSINSGREAFF. The entire variable domain, with the rest obtained from reference TRBV7-3 and TRBJ1-1, is as follows: GAGVSQTPSNKVTEKGKYVELRCDPISGHTALYWYRQSLGQGPEFLIYFQGTGAADDSGLPNDRFFAVRPEGSVSTLKIQRTERGDSAVYLCASSINSGREAFFGQGTRLTVV.

This rearrangement joins TRBV27 to TRBJ2-5; D is uncertain. CDR1 is MNHEY, CDR2 SMNVEV, per germline (reference sequence). Trimming took 5 bases from V and 5 from J, leaving 3 bases between them. This CDR3 comprises 10 residues. The CDR3 bases are TGTGCCAGCAGTAGGGAGACCCAGTACTTC. Protein product: CASSRETQYF.

The chain couples TRBV6-5 to TRBJ2-3; D is perhaps TRBD2 (7 bases). This CDR3 comprises 15 residues. The germline V gene encodes CDR1 MNHEY and CDR2 SVGAGI. The V and J ends lost 8 bases and 3 bases respectively, with 18 bases between them. The CDR3 DNA follows: TGTGCCAGCCATCGCGGGGGCACAAAGACAGATACGCAGTATTTT. This encodes CASHRGGTKTDTQYF.